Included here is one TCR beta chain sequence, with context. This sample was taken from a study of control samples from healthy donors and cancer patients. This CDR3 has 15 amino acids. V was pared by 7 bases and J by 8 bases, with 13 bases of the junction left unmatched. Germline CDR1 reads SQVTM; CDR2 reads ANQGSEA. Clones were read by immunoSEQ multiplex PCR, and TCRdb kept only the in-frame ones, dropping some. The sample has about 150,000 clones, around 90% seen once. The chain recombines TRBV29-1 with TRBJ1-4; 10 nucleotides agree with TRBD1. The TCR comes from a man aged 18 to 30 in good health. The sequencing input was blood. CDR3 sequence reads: CSAQKSGTGDEKLFF. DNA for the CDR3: TGCAGCGCCCAGAAATCAGGGACAGGGGACGAAAAACTGTTTTTT.